The source of this T cell receptor beta chain is a study of cytomegalovirus exposure and HLA in healthy donors listed by TCRdb under 2017. Study-wide context: An earlier analysis of about 530 of the donors reported about 300 Gb of sequence data and 95 million to 140 million unique TCR beta sequences obtained from about 200 million T cells. An early release covering roughly 600 HLA-typed donors comprised approximately 300 gigabases of sequencing data and tens of millions of unique TCR sequences. Among the roughly 410 genotyped donors, about 83% belonged to the genetic ancestry cluster associated with self-reported Caucasian donors. The study aimed to test whether cataloging public T cell receptors could reveal signatures of past pathogen exposure. The study profiled the T cell repertoires of 550 to 700 subjects by immunosequencing and related them to cytomegalovirus serostatus. Along with the approximately 670-subject first cohort, a separate validation cohort of approximately 110 different subjects was used. To predict cytomegalovirus infection status, the study combined high-throughput TCR immunosequencing, statistical association of individual TCRs with disease status, and machine learning. A later analysis re-examined previously published TCR beta repertoires from 600 to 700 donors and added high-resolution HLA genotyping to investigate patterns of TCR occurrence. Rather than using new phenotypic data, the later analysis identified candidate immune exposures from TCR beta sequences and from how often those sequences occurred across donors. To decide whether each TCR beta V gene segment behaved as functional or pseudogenic, an earlier analysis of nearly 600 of the donors relied on high-throughput TCR beta sequencing. Alongside the repertoire data, information on donor age, sex, ethnicity and CMV serostatus was compiled. In a later genetic analysis, genome-wide SNP genotypes for about three fifths of the roughly 670 donors were used, and that subset was treated as a discovery cohort. Every discovery cohort repertoire had been produced on one sequencing platform. HLA typing included class I and class II loci at four-digit resolution. The number of typed donors differed by locus: about 620-640 for A, B, C, DRB1 and DQB1; roughly 510 for DQA1; approximately 600 for DPA1; and 450 to 480 for DPB1. Because of strong linkage in the cohort, five DR-DQ haplotypes were treated as single units for association and clustering. Across 398 genotyped donors of the cohort, an average of about 250,000 unique TCR beta nucleotide sequences per donor were sequenced, and roughly 20% of those sequences were non-productive. Overall study results and their limits: A later analysis found that most CMV-associated TCR beta chains appeared HLA-restricted, with HLA associations seemingly driven largely by CMV exposure. Several of the top co-occurrence clusters appeared to be linked to parvovirus B19, influenza, CMV and Epstein-Barr virus, according to a later analysis. In a later genetic analysis, a missense DCLRE1C variant was associated with V-gene and J-gene trimming of TCR beta chains, and the association was replicated in an independent cohort. The study gave a list of more than 150 TCR beta chains associated with cytomegalovirus. The classifier was reported to diagnose cytomegalovirus status with high specificity and sensitivity in both the original cohort and the validation cohort. Only TCR beta chains were sequenced in this cohort, and the absence of alpha or paired-chain data limited detectable features. A further reported finding was that TCR beta sequences accurately predicted the HLA-A and HLA-B alleles for most subjects in the first cohort. Compared with the 666-donor mean, donors in an Asian-associated ancestry cluster had fewer N-insertions in productive TCRs, according to a later genetic analysis. The sequencing pipeline was judged likely to have produced a cluster of highly shared sequence variants as a technical artifact. CMV serostatus was the only immune exposure information available for the cohort. The presence/absence analyses assumed that sequencing depth was roughly uniform across donors, and that assumption may not be true. According to the authors, the approach could potentially be generalized to other disease states and immunological phenotypes. When HLA alleles, especially DR and DQ, strongly co-occurred, TCR associations were difficult to assign to individual alleles. Broadly in line with IMGT annotations, most TCR beta V segments showed up in productive rearrangements about 87% or about 30% of the time in an earlier analysis of 450 to 750 of the donors. In a later analysis, HLA-associated TCR beta chains showed more clonal expansion and lower generation probabilities than non-associated chains that were equally common. Three of the identified cytomegalovirus-associated TCR beta chains were confirmed in vitro to be specific for cytomegalovirus antigens. Because counts were too low, about 18 rarely observed V segments, including chromosome 9 orphons, were excluded from the earlier analysis of under 650 of the donors. In a later analysis, around 17,000 TCR beta sequences were associated with specific HLA alleles at a false discovery rate of 0.05. Linkage disequilibrium might explain the correlated functional status among segregating V segments, but an unknown experimental factor could not be ruled out. While some public TCRs were present in many individuals, most TCR sequences turned up only very rarely across donors. Because HLA typing was missing for some donors at each locus, association tests included only the typed subset. According to a later analysis, TCR association rates differed among HLA loci, with DRB1 alleles showing the most associated TCRs and HLA-C alleles showing the fewest.

Library prep was done by the immunoSEQ multiplex PCR assay. The multiplex PCR relied on a mix of 60 forward primers for TCR Vbeta segments and 13 reverse primers for TCR Jbeta segments. The CDR3 region of rearranged TCR beta genes was amplified from genomic DNA by a multiplex PCR assay. Amplified TCR beta libraries were sequenced as 87-base-pair reads on the Illumina HiSeq System. The authors processed their data as follows. In a later analysis, tens of millions of unique TCR beta chains were counted across the approximately 640 repertoires, and roughly 10 million of these chains were shared by at least two donors. A nearest-neighbor algorithm error-corrected the raw reads and collapsed the reads into unique sequences, merging closely related sequences to remove PCR and sequencing errors. V, D and J gene segments were assigned by aligning CDR3 sequences to IMGT reference sequences. For a sequence to be retained, a match of at least six nucleotides was required to both a V gene segment and a J gene segment. Rearrangements were called productive when the CDR3 lacked stop codons and stayed in frame with V and J; all others were non-productive. Following IMGT convention, CDR3 was defined as the stretch from the second conserved V-encoded cysteine to the conserved J-encoded phenylalanine. The earlier analysis of 450 to 750 of the donors excluded any sequence lacking an unambiguous match to a single V gene segment. In an earlier analysis of 450 to 750 of the donors, a V segment was called functional when productive rearrangements were above 56.7%, and segregating when the standard deviation between donors exceeded 5%. To diagnose cytomegalovirus status from the catalog of TCR beta chain sequences, a statistical classification framework was built. A later analysis assigned V and J genes by comparing TCR nucleotide sequences with IMGT/GENE-DB human TR gene sequences. In a later analysis, CDR3 sequences and most-parsimonious VDJ recombination scenarios were assigned using the TCRdist pipeline. In a later analysis, each TCR beta chain was defined by its CDR3 amino acid sequence together with its V-gene family, and reads lacking a unique V-gene family were excluded. As a way to deal with suspected cross-contamination and a sequencing artifact, a later analysis dropped 500 to 700 nucleotide sequences that were highly shared and had low generation probability. In a later analysis, a clonal expansion index was calculated for each public chain from normalized within-repertoire ranks of inferred template counts. In a later analysis, generation probabilities were computed using a VDJ recombination model fitted to out-of-frame rearrangements, and the results were checked against IGoR. In a later analysis, TCR-TCR, TCR-HLA and TCR-CMV co-occurrence was scored with hypergeometric tests, and a repertoire-size bias correction was applied to TCR pairs. In a later analysis, false discovery rates were estimated by permuting HLA or CMV assignments 20 times. In a later analysis, co-occurring TCRs were grouped with DBSCAN, and TCRdist sequence similarity was added when clustering was performed within HLA-allele-positive subsets. Repertoires with fewer than 30,000 or more than 120,000 public chains were left out of co-occurrence clustering, as were five repertoires with anomalous nucleotide sharing. TCRdb took over this immuneACCESS table, retaining in-frame rearrangements with V and J assigned. Such tables are incomplete; in checked studies, under half of the missing clones stem from an unresolved V gene, and the remainder is unexplained. V and J calls and clone size are given by that table; D and trimming were obtained from the DNA. The sample has 150,000 to 200,000 clones on record, over 60% of them singletons. The ten largest clones take up approximately 2.4% of the sample.

The cohort comprised 666 healthy bone marrow donors. All cohort members were sampled while nominally healthy, although unrecorded immune exposures were likely present. The donor was CMV seronegative and belonged to the group of under 400 seronegative cohort members. Each donor provided a peripheral blood sample, and peripheral blood mononuclear cells were used for TCR beta sequencing. The Qiagen DNeasy Blood Extraction Kit was used to extract genomic DNA from the blood cell samples. Turning to this clone: What antigen it recognizes has not been identified. No quality values exist for individual bases; no much larger clone is one base distant.

The sequenced sample consisted of PBMCs. The receptor's source is a woman in her fifties or sixties in good health and CMV-seronegative.

The nucleotide sequence reads TGCAGCGTTGAAACAGGACTAGCGGGGCCCCCAGATACGCAGTATTTT. This sequence encodes CSVETGLAGPPDTQYF. The rearrangement combines TRBV29-1 with TRBJ2-3; 12 nucleotides in the junction match TRBD2. From the cysteine through the phenylalanine, the CDR3 covers 16 amino acids. Solely the CDR3 DNA is kept, with 48 bases framed from the first base. Clipping removes 2 bases from V and 4 bases from J, with 7 as the unmatched junction base count. CDR1 and CDR2 are drawn from the germline V gene: SQVTM, ANQGSEA.